This T cell receptor beta chain was captured by sequencing in a study of cytomegalovirus exposure and HLA in healthy donors. 60 Vbeta and 13 Jbeta primers were used in PCR. The table came from immunoSEQ multiplex PCR; TCRdb's copy has only in-frame clones and leaves some out. The sample's table shows approximately 100,000 clones. The length of the CDR3 is 14 residues. The junction had 4 bases not matched to a gene; V was cut back by 2 bases and J by 1 base. Germline assignment: CDR1 GTSNPN and CDR2 SVGIG (reference sequence). The rearrangement joins TRBV30 to TRBJ2-5; 7 nucleotides line up with TRBD2. Sequencing was done on a sample of PBMCs. The TCR sequence derives from a man between 50 and 59 years old in good health and CMV-seropositive. The CDR3 protein is CAWSPLALQETQYF. In DNA, the CDR3 is TGTGCCTGGAGTCCACTAGCGCTCCAAGAGACCCAGTACTTC.